Listed here are 2 T cell receptor beta chains from one sample, sequenced in a study of Ad26.COV2.S vaccination and SARS-CoV-2 variants. The data were produced by immunoSEQ multiplex PCR, yet TCRdb's version contains in-frame clones alone and is incomplete. In the table there are roughly 700,000 clones, around 90% of which are singletons. Described treatment: 15 to 20 received Ad26.COV2.S at low or high dose, single or two shots; 5 received placebo; per-sample allocation not given. Samples analyzed were those drawn on day 63 after the first vaccine or placebo injection. Sequenced material: peripheral blood, taken in a trial of Ad26.COV2.S vaccine versus placebo. Receptors were obtained from a person between 18 and 60 years old who received the Ad26.COV2.S COVID-19 vaccine or a placebo.

V is TRBV16 and J is TRBJ1-3; D might be TRBD1 (5 bases). Between the trimmed V and J ends, which lost 4 bases and 0 bases, there was a span of 7 bases. The germline gives CDR1 KGHSY, CDR2 FQNENV. CDR3 length equals 14 residues. The CDR3 coding sequence is TGTGCCAGCAGCCCGGGACTCTCTGGAAACACCATATATTTT. Protein sequence: CASSPGLSGNTIYF.

The CDR3 reads CASSPRGHGGYEQYF. DNA of the CDR3: TGTGCCAGCAGTCCTAGGGGACATGGGGGCTACGAGCAGTACTTC. This chain uses TRBV27 with TRBJ2-7; perhaps TRBD1 as D (6 bases). The V end was cut by 5 bases, the J end by 3 bases, with 17 bases between. The CDR3 is made up of 15 amino acids. Germline V gene lookup returns CDR1 MNHEY and CDR2 SMNVEV (reference sequence).